This section outlines one TCR beta chain sequence together with its context. TCRdb reprocessed the 5' RACE reads via MiXCR and lists one record per CDR3 protein. The table includes roughly 20,000 distinct CDR3 sequences, under 4.5% detected once. CDR1 is MDHEN and CDR2 is SYDVKM in the germline V gene. V lost 5 bases, J lost 3 bases, and 5 bases stayed unmatched. There are 15 residues in the CDR3. These data belong to a study of early T cells in non-severe SARS-CoV-2 infection. The source is an adult who was a healthcare worker with PCR-confirmed SARS-CoV-2 infection or an uninfected control (not recorded which). The chain employs TRBV28 and TRBJ1-5; 9 positions agree with TRBD1. Sequenced input: whole blood. The CDR3 spells CASSPGQGINQPQHF. CDR3 DNA: TGTGCCAGCAGTCCGGGACAGGGAATCAATCAGCCCCAGCATTTT. Variable domain in full (rest from reference TRBV28 and TRBJ1-5): DVKVTQSSRYLVKRTGEKVFLECVQDMDHENMFWYRQDPGLGLRLIYFSYDVKMKEKGDIPEGYSVSREKKERFSLILESASTNQTSMYLCASSPGQGINQPQHFGDGTRLSIL.